This TCR beta chain was observed in a study of a mutant IDH1 vaccine in newly diagnosed glioma. Study details: Beginning 4-6 weeks after radiotherapy alone, or with temozolomide cycles, vaccination took place. Patients previously underwent radiotherapy, temozolomide, or both, and most underwent both. Study-wide results and limits: In approximately 92% of patients, immune responses induced by the vaccine occurred.

V was trimmed by 7 bases and J by 5 bases, leaving 19 bases between them. The CDR3 sequence is 14 residues long. Germline assignment: CDR1 SGHRS and CDR2 YFSETQ. Stated time point: week 23, last vaccination. Vaccine doses each comprised 300 ug of mutant IDH1 20-mer peptide, with topical imiquimod. Concerning this clone itself: What it recognizes is unknown.

Sequencing used immunoSEQ multiplex PCR; TCRdb keeps in-frame clones, though not all of them. The table lists around 76,000 clones, more than 70% of them singletons. The sample in question was PBMCs, obtained from a glioma patient whose treatment included an IDH1 peptide vaccine. The chain joins TRBV5-1 to TRBJ2-7, with D tentatively TRBD1 or TRBD2 (5 bases each). This receptor was obtained from a woman in her forties or fifties with glioma. The DNA for the CDR3 is TGCGCCAGCTCCAGGGAATTCGGGGTGAACGAGCAGTACTTC. Its translation: CASSREFGVNEQYF. Full variable domain (outside the CDR3, taken from reference TRBV5-1 and TRBJ2-7): KAGVTQTPRYLIKTRGQQVTLSCSPISGHRSVSWYQQTPGQGLQFLFEYFSETQRNKGNFPGRFSGRQFSNSRSEMNVSTLELGDSALYLCASSREFGVNEQYFGPGTRLTVT.